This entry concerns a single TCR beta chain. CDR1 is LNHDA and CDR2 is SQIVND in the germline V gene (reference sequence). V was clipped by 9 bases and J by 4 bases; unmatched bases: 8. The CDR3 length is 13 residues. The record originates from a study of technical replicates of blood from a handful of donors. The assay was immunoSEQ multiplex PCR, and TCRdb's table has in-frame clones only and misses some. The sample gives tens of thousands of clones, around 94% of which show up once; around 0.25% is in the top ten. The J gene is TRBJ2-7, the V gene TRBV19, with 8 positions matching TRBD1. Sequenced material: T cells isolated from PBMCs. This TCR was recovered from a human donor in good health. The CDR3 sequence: CARATGDFYEQYF. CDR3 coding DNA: TGTGCCAGGGCGACAGGGGACTTTTACGAGCAGTACTTC. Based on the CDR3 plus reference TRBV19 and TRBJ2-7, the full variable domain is DGGITQSPKYLFRKEGQNVTLSCEQNLNHDAMYWYRQDPGQGLRLIYYSQIVNDFQKGDIAEGYSVSREKKESFPLTVTSAQKNPTAFYLCARATGDFYEQYFGPGTRLTVT.